This TCR beta chain comes out of a study of cytomegalovirus exposure and HLA in healthy donors. Per germline, CDR1 LNHDA and CDR2 SQIVND (reference sequence). The CDR3 has 16 residues. V lost 4 bases and J lost 4; bases outside the gene matches: 10. PCR employed 60 Vbeta and 13 Jbeta primers. Sequencing was performed with immunoSEQ multiplex PCR; in TCRdb, only in-frame clones are kept and a portion is missing. The sample lists around 130,000 clones; 81% were seen once. Points from the study as a whole: Productive status was seen about 90% or about 30% of the time for most TCR beta V segments in an earlier analysis. Most subjects' HLA-A and HLA-B alleles were reportedly predicted from TCR beta sequences. Among the sequence variants, a highly shared cluster was likely an artifact of sequencing. In a later analysis, a missense DCLRE1C variant was linked to TCR beta V- and J-gene trimming.

Note on this clone: The target antigen is unknown.

The sample comprised PBMCs. This chain uses TRBV19 with TRBJ2-3; 8 positions match TRBD2. The TCR was taken from a man aged 18 to 30 in good health and CMV-seronegative. The CDR3 DNA is TGTGCCAGTAGTACTACACGGGGGGGCTTCGCAGATACGCAGTATTTT. Translation gives CASSTTRGGFADTQYF. The entire variable domain, with the rest obtained from reference TRBV19 and TRBJ2-3, is as follows: DGGITQSPKYLFRKEGQNVTLSCEQNLNHDAMYWYRQDPGQGLRLIYYSQIVNDFQKGDIAEGYSVSREKKESFPLTVTSAQKNPTAFYLCASSTTRGGFADTQYFGPGTRLTVL.